This T cell receptor beta chain was sequenced for a study of regulatory T cells in long-lasting Graves disease (dated by TCRdb to about 2021). With respect to the entire study: Patients with newly diagnosed Graves' disease had been on antithyroid drugs for under 3 months. Peripheral blood TCR sequencing and RNA sequencing compared persistent Graves' disease patients with newly diagnosed Graves' disease patients. The study was conducted in China and was registered as a clinical trial. A total of roughly 35 samples were covered by TCR sequencing, comprising approximately 13 persistent and roughly 20 newly diagnosed Graves' disease patients. What the research found in general, with its limitations: Compared with newly diagnosed patients, persistent Graves' disease patients had lower TCR Shannon entropy and fewer highly expanded clones, which suggests clonal expansion. Patients with persistent disease shared more public clonotypes (about 2,900) than newly diagnosed patients did (about 1,000). Preferential use of TRBV28, TRBJ1-2 and TRBJ2-5 was observed in persistent disease, whereas TRBV20-1 and TRBJ2-1 were favored in newly diagnosed disease. Only peripheral blood was studied, because thyroid tissue, the primary lesion, was inaccessible. The authors noted that the small sample size was a limitation that may lower accuracy. Sequencing and analysis were restricted to the TCR beta chain.

As regards this clonotype: Its cognate antigen has yet to be identified. No qualities accompany the bases; no much larger clone lies one base away.

The intended sense of this specimen's time point label: newly diagnosed GD, antithyroid drugs for less than 3 months. RNA was extracted from PBMCs in TRIzol for both TCR sequencing and RNA sequencing. Graves' disease was diagnosed according to American Thyroid Association guidelines. Patients were recruited from an endocrinology department in Xi'an, China. From each patient, around 8.3 milliliters of peripheral blood was collected into an EDTA anticoagulant tube. Ficoll Paque Plus density gradient separation was used to isolate PBMCs, and no additional T cell sorting was done. An Agilent 2100 Bioanalyzer and agarose gel were used to check RNA quality, while a NanoDrop 2000 measured RNA concentration. V gives up 3 bases and J gives up 6 bases, and the segment between their germline ends measures 13 bases. Its CDR3 holds 14 amino acids, cysteine through phenylalanine. Of all the DNA, just the CDR3 is kept, 42 bases in frame from base 1. CDR1 and CDR2 (KGHDR, SFDVKD) derive from the germline V gene.

The library was made by multiplex PCR. The sample was run on an Illumina HiSeq 4000. To build TCR beta libraries, CDR3 regions were amplified by Arm-PCR using iRepertoire HTBI primers. Gel purification was performed on PCR products prior to sequencing. Processing in the source paper ran as follows. Gene usage analysis of CDR3 amino acid clonotypes relied on the roughly 64 TRBV and over 13 TRBJ segments identified across samples. COPE and FqMerger were used to merge the filtered high-quality paired reads into contigs. BLAST was used to align contigs to the IMGT TRBV, TRBD and TRBJ reference genes, and CDR3 was defined following IMGT. Any clonotype with a frequency above 0.1% was classified as a highly expanded clone. Shannon entropy served as the measure of repertoire diversity, while the Gini coefficient captured V-J evenness. Clonotypes shared by more than one individual were considered public. TCRdb took the public reads, trimmed them with fastp at Q25, ran MiXCR for clone calling and kept in-frame beta chains. Rows merge per CDR3 protein into single entries with the most common DNA and genes. TCRdb's processing, not the authors', yielded these V and J calls. The sample has hundreds of thousands of distinct CDR3 sequences on record, about a sixth of them singletons. Of the sample, less than 40% is held by the ten largest clones.

The origin of this receptor is a female donor with Graves disease. The sample consisted of peripheral blood mononuclear cells (PBMCs), taken at new diagnosis, from a patient treated with antithyroid drugs. The sequence is built from TRBV24-1 and TRBJ1-2; the D region possibly corresponds to TRBD1 (5 bases align). The CDR3 reads CATSDPGRKHGYTF. The DNA sequence is TGTGCCACCAGTGATCCGGGACGAAAGCATGGCTACACCTTC.